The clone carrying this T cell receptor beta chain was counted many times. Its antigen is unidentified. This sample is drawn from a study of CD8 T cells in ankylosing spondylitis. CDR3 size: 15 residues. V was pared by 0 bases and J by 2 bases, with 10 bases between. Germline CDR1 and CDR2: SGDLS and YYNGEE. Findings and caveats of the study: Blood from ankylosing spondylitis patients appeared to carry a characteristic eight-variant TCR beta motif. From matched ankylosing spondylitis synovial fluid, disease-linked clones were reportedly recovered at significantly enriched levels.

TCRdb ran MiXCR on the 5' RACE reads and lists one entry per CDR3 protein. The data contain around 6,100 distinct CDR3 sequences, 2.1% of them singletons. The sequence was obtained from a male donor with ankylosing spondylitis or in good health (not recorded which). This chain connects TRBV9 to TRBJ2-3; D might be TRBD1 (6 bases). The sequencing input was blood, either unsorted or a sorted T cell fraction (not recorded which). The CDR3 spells CASSVVGTHTDTQYF. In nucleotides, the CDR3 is TGTGCCAGCAGCGTAGTTGGGACACACACAGATACGCAGTATTTT.